This entry features one T cell receptor (beta chain) sequence. What it binds is unknown. The length of the CDR3 is 16 residues. CDR1 ENHRY and CDR2 SYGVKD come from the germline V gene. The junction had 12 bases not matched to a gene; V was cut back by 3 bases and J by 5 bases. This entry is derived from a study of cytomegalovirus exposure and HLA in healthy donors. Findings and caveats of the study: It was likely that a cluster of highly shared sequence variants was a sequencing artifact. There were some public TCRs occurring in many donors, but most TCR sequences were rare. A classifier reportedly called cytomegalovirus status with high sensitivity and specificity. Fewer N-insertions than the approximately 700-donor mean were reportedly shown by an Asian-associated ancestry cluster in a later analysis.

Primers for the PCR totalled 60 Vbeta and 13 Jbeta. This table comes from immunoSEQ multiplex PCR, and its TCRdb copy is limited to in-frame clones, with some not included. The profile shows 200,000 to 300,000 clones, 84% of them singletons. The origin of this receptor is a woman in her thirties or forties in good health and CMV-seropositive. Source material: PBMCs. The J gene is TRBJ2-7, the V gene TRBV10-3; 8 bases match TRBD1. CDR3 sequence: CAISDRVRQGADEQYF. The CDR3 bases are TGTGCCATCAGTGACCGCGTTCGGCAGGGGGCCGACGAGCAGTACTTC.